What follows are 20 T cell receptor beta chains derived from one specimen sequenced in a study of T cells after yellow fever vaccination. TCRdb recomputed calls from the 5' RACE reads with MiXCR, one row per CDR3 protein. Among roughly 330,000 distinct CDR3 sequences, approximately 7% were seen once, and the ten largest hold roughly a sixth. The specimen was PBMCs, collected 35 to 50 days after the first yellow fever vaccination. Source of these receptors: a man younger than 35 who received the YFV17D yellow fever vaccine.

This clonotype has only a few counts. V and J are TRBV10-3 and TRBJ2-3; unclear D gene. Trimming cost V 7 bases and J 3 bases, with 11 bases left between them. This CDR3 comprises 13 residues. The germline V gene encodes CDR1 ENHRY and CDR2 SYGVKD. The CDR3 region has the DNA TGTGCCATCAAGTCACTTGGTACAGATACGCAGTATTTT. Protein sequence: CAIKSLGTDTQYF.

This clonotype was counted at least ten times. The V and J genes are TRBV6-6 and TRBJ2-5; D might be TRBD2 (7 bases). The CDR3 totals 13 residues. Germline CDR1 and CDR2: MNHNY and SVGAGI (reference sequence). The ends were cut back, 6 bases at V and 7 bases at J, with 15 bases in the middle. The CDR3 spells CASRGGGGWTQYF. In DNA form, the CDR3 reads TGTGCCAGCAGGGGGGGCGGGGGATGGACCCAGTACTTC.

The table lists this clonotype with a count of one. V usage is TRBV30 and J usage is TRBJ2-7, with D perhaps matching TRBD1 (6 bases). This CDR3 contains 12 residues. V dropped 1 base and J dropped 8 bases, with 12 bases sitting between them. Germline loops: CDR1 GTSNPN, CDR2 SVGIG (reference sequence). The CDR3 spells CAWSATGYQQYF. The CDR3 coding sequence is TGTGCCTGGAGTGCCACAGGGTACCAGCAGTACTTC.

This clonotype was counted ten times or more. This chain connects TRBV7-8 to TRBJ2-7; 9 nucleotides match TRBD1. Per the germline V gene, CDR1 is SGHVS and CDR2 is FQNEAQ. CDR3 length: 15 amino acids. V shed 3 bases and J 5 bases; nucleotides not matched to a gene: 8. The CDR3 coding sequence is TGTGCCAGCAGCTTCCCCGGGACAGGGAGAAACGAGCAGTACTTC. The encoded protein is CASSFPGTGRNEQYF. Based on the CDR3 plus reference TRBV7-8 and TRBJ2-7, the full variable domain is GAGVSQSPRYKVAKRGQDVALRCDPISGHVSLFWYQQALGQGPEFLTYFQNEAQLDKSGLPSDRFFAERPEGSVSTLKIQRTQQEDSAVYLCASSFPGTGRNEQYFGPGTRLTVT.

The chain carries TRBV4-3 and TRBJ2-1; either TRBD1 or TRBD2 may fit D (5 bases each). Between the trimmed V and J ends, which lost 0 bases and 2 bases, there was a span of 17 bases. The V gene's germline CDR1 is LGHNA and CDR2 YSLEER. The length of the CDR3 is 18 residues. This CDR3 reads CASSQDEGSSLAYNEQFF. The CDR3 nucleotides read TGCGCCAGCAGCCAAGATGAGGGGTCATCACTGGCCTACAATGAGCAGTTCTTC.

The rearrangement joins TRBV4-3 to TRBJ1-4; 12 positions match TRBD1. Trimming took 3 bases from V and 7 from J; bases not matched to a gene: 12. The CDR3 sequence is 18 residues long. Looked up from germline, CDR1 is LGHNA and CDR2 is YSLEER. CDR3 sequence: CASSQSPGQGAQAEKLFF. CDR3 nucleotide sequence: TGCGCCAGCAGCCAGAGTCCGGGACAGGGGGCGCAGGCTGAAAAACTGTTTTTT.

The chain is built from TRBV7-8 and TRBJ2-3; D remains unclear. Between the trimmed V and J ends, which lost 11 bases and 2 bases, there was a span of 17 bases. CDR3 size: 14 residues. Germline V CDR1 and CDR2: SGHVS, FQNEAQ. This chain's CDR3 is CALKTEGDTDTQYF. Here the CDR3 DNA reads TGTGCCCTGAAAACAGAAGGCGACACAGATACGCAGTATTTT.

This clonotype was observed many times. The rearrangement links TRBV10-3 to TRBJ2-3; D may be TRBD1 (5 bases). The V end lost 3 bases, the J end lost 5 bases, and 9 bases lay between the germline ends. This CDR3 comprises 13 residues. Per germline, CDR1 ENHRY and CDR2 SYGVKD. CDR3 region: CAISDFRGDTQYF. Written as DNA, the CDR3 is TGTGCCATCAGTGATTTTAGGGGAGATACGCAGTATTTT.

This chain links TRBV7-6 with TRBJ2-7; no firm D call. The CDR3 totals 14 residues. Trimming shortened V by 5 bases and J by 3 bases, and 14 bases separated the two germline ends. Germline CDR1 SGHVS, CDR2 FNYEAQ. CDR3 bases: TGTGCCAGCAGCCTAGAGGCAGGTGGCTACGAGCAGTACTTC. Its protein product is CASSLEAGGYEQYF.

There are many counts of this clonotype. The rearrangement joins TRBV25-1 to TRBJ1-5; unclear D gene. The CDR3 is made up of 14 amino acids. V was clipped by 6 bases and J by 0 bases, with 9 bases between them. CDR1 and CDR2 from the germline V gene are MGHDK and SYGVNS. This chain's CDR3 is CASSQGNSNQPQHF. The CDR3 region has the DNA TGTGCCAGCAGCCAAGGCAATAGCAATCAGCCCCAGCATTTT.

The chain employs TRBV4-1 and TRBJ2-1, with D tentatively TRBD1 or TRBD2 (6 bases each). In germline, CDR1 is MGHRA, CDR2 YSYEKL. This CDR3 region has 14 residues. V lost 0 bases to trimming and J lost 7 bases, with 10 bases between them. The CDR3 here is CASSQEGGRNEQFF. CDR3 sequence (DNA): TGCGCCAGCAGCCAAGAGGGGGGCAGGAATGAGCAGTTCTTC.

This clonotype came up a few times. V usage is TRBV19 and J usage is TRBJ2-7; D is perhaps TRBD1 or TRBD2 (5 bases each). CDR1 is LNHDA, CDR2 SQIVND, per germline (reference sequence). V shed 3 bases and J shed 2 bases, with 17 bases lying between them. This CDR3 has 16 residues. The CDR3 DNA sequence: TGTGCCAGTAGTATTGGGGGTGCCCGACAAACCTACGAGCAGTACTTC. Protein product: CASSIGGARQTYEQYF.

This clonotype occurred a few times. This chain uses TRBV6-1 with TRBJ1-5; 7 nucleotides align to TRBD1. Germline CDR1 and CDR2: MNHNS and SASEGT. This CDR3 comprises 14 residues. The V segment lost 3 bases and the J segment 2 bases; nucleotides outside the gene matches: 1. CDR3 protein: CASSEGTGNQPQHF. The CDR3 DNA reads TGTGCCAGCAGTGAGGGGACAGGCAATCAGCCCCAGCATTTT.

This clonotype was observed at least ten times. V gene TRBV4-3 combines with J gene TRBJ2-7, with D possibly being TRBD1 or TRBD2 (5 bases each). With 0 bases removed from V and 4 bases from J, the gap between germline ends came to 19 bases. Looked up from germline, CDR1 is LGHNA and CDR2 is YSLEER. This CDR3 is 17 amino acids long. Here the CDR3 DNA reads TGCGCCAGCAGCCAAGATCGGAGTGGGGGATCGGGGTACGAGCAGTACTTC. This codes for CASSQDRSGGSGYEQYF.

This clonotype showed up many times. The chain combines TRBV12-3 or TRBV12-4 with TRBJ2-3; tentatively, D is TRBD1 or TRBD2 (5 bases each). CDR3 length: 15 amino acids. Trimming pared 4 bases from V and 6 bases from J, leaving 17 bases between. The CDR3 DNA sequence: TGTGCCAGCAGTTCACCCGGGACCCAATCGGATACGCAGTATTTT. Amino acids: CASSSPGTQSDTQYF.

This chain uses TRBV29-1 with TRBJ1-3; no definite D call. Trimming left V 1 base short and J 6 bases short, with 13 bases between. Germline loops: CDR1 SQVTM, CDR2 ANQGSEA. This CDR3 has 14 amino acids. CDR3 sequence: CSVEGLQHVNTIYF. CDR3 DNA: TGCAGCGTTGAAGGGCTACAGCACGTAAACACCATATATTTT. The whole variable domain, remainder taken from reference TRBV29-1 and TRBJ1-3, is SAVISQKPSRDICQRGTSLTIQCQVDSQVTMMFWYRQQPGQSLTLIATANQGSEATYESGFVIDKFPISRPNLTFSTLTVSNMSPEDSSIYLCSVEGLQHVNTIYFGEGSWLTVV.

This clonotype appeared many times. The CDR3 DNA reads TGTGCCAGCAGTACAGGTCCCTACGAGCAGTACGTC. Amino acids: CASSTGPYEQYV. V is TRBV28 and J is TRBJ2-7, with a weak D call TRBD1 (5 bases). V was shortened by 5 bases and J by 2 bases, with 7 bases between the two germline ends. Germline V CDR1 and CDR2: MDHEN, SYDVKM. The CDR3 extends over 12 amino acids.

This clonotype was seen at least ten times. V gene TRBV7-2 combines with J gene TRBJ2-4; 9 positions match TRBD1. V trimming: 4 bases; J trimming: 5 bases; junction bases outside the gene matches: 0. This CDR3 is 13 amino acids long. The germline V gene has CDR1 SGHTA and CDR2 FQGNSA. DNA for the CDR3: TGTGCCAGCAGCTACAGGGGGCAAAACATTCAGTACTTC. This translates into CASSYRGQNIQYF.

This clonotype occurred many times. V usage is TRBV7-9 and J usage is TRBJ1-1; D is ambiguous. The CDR3 contains 15 residues. The germline CDR1 and CDR2 sequences are SEHNR and FQNEAQ (reference sequence). Trimming removed 5 bases from V and 6 bases from J, with 19 bases in between. The CDR3 sequence: CASSQTTAYTSEAFF. As DNA, the CDR3 is TGTGCCAGCAGCCAAACGACGGCATACACTTCTGAAGCTTTCTTT.

This clonotype was observed a handful of times. The chain joins TRBV20-1 to TRBJ1-6; 8 nucleotides agree with TRBD1. Germline V gene sequence: CDR1 DFQATT, CDR2 SNEGSKA (reference sequence). The CDR3 length is 15 residues. With V trimmed by 4 bases and J by 6 bases, 8 bases remained unmatched. The CDR3 loop is CSAIWATGVNSPLHF. The DNA of the CDR3 is TGCAGTGCTATTTGGGCGACAGGGGTTAATTCACCCCTCCACTTT.